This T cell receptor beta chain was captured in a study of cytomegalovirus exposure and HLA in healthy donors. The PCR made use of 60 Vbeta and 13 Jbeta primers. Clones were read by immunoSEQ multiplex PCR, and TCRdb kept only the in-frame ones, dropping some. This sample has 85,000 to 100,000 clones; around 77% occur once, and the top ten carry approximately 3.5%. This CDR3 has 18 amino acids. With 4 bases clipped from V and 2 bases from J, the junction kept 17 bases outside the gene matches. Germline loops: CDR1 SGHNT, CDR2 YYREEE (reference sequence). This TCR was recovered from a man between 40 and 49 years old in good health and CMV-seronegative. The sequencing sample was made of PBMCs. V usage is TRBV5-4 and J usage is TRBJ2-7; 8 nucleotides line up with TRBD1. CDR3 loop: CASSPPPRTGLSTYEQYF. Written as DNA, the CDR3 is TGTGCCAGCAGCCCCCCGCCGCGGACAGGGCTTTCGACCTACGAGCAGTACTTC.